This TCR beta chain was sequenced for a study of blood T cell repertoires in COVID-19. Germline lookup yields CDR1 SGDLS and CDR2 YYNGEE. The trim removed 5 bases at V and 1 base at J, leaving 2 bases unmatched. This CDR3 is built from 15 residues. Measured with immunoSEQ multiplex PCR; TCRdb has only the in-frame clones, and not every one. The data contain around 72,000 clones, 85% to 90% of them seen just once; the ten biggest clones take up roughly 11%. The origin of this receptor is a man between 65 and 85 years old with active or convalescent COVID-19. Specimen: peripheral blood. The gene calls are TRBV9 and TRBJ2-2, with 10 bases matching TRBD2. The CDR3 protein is CASRRTSGNTGELFF. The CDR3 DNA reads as TGTGCCAGCAGGCGGACTAGCGGGAACACCGGGGAGCTGTTTTTT. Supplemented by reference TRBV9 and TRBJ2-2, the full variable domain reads DSGVTQTPKHLITATGQRVTLRCSPRSGDLSVYWYQQSLDQGLQFLIQYYNGEERAKGNILERFSAQQFPDLHSELNLSSLELGDSALYFCASRRTSGNTGELFFGEGSRLTVL.